This section outlines one T cell receptor beta chain sequence together with its context. The sample originates from a study of blood T cell repertoires in COVID-19. Looking at the study overall: PBMCs, B-cell-depleted T cells, or T cells were the source of the cDNA or gDNA that made up the material.

CDR3 size: 16 residues. The V and J ends lost 1 base and 9 bases, in that order; junction bases with no gene match: 11. Germline assignment: CDR1 SGHAT and CDR2 FQNNGV. Original processing notes: The assay estimated nucleated cells by amplifying reference gene primers. Assay: immunoSEQ multiplex PCR; the TCRdb copy retains only in-frame clones and omits some. Clone size and V and J calls were adopted from that table, with D and trimming inferred from the DNA. The sample includes over 200,000 clones, around 86% of them seen just once. The sequence was obtained from a man aged 55 to 69 who had recovered from COVID-19. The V gene is TRBV11-2, the J gene TRBJ2-7; TRBD2 matches 11 bases. Sequencing input: peripheral blood. The CDR3 DNA is TGTGCCAGCAGCTTAGTCCCGGGACTAGCGGCAGTCCGGCAGTACTTC. The encoded protein is CASSLVPGLAAVRQYF.